Listed below are T cell receptor beta chains from one sample, sequenced in a study of technical replicates of blood from a handful of donors. Assay: immunoSEQ multiplex PCR; the TCRdb copy retains only in-frame clones and omits some. Of around 81,000 clones in the sample, 90% to 96% were seen once. The sequenced sample consisted of T cells isolated from PBMCs. Receptor source: a human donor in good health. Both conserved end residues are part of each CDR3. D genes are given only for firm matches. Clone size appears in some rows only: once, few, many, or a class for an expanded clone.

V	J	size	D	CDR3	DNA
TRBV4-2	TRBJ2-2	.	.	CASSPRLESFTGELFF	TGTGCCAGCAGCCCGAGACTAGAATCTTTCACCGGGGAGCTGTTTTTT
TRBV6-4	TRBJ1-3	.	.	CASRSVGNTIYF	TGTGCCAGCAGGAGCGTTGGAAACACCATATATTTT
TRBV6-5	TRBJ1-1	.	.	CASSSTYTEAFF	TGTGCCAGCAGTTCTACCTACACTGAAGCTTTCTTT
TRBV2	TRBJ2-1	once	.	CASRWREGIHNEQFF	TGTGCCAGCAGGTGGCGGGAAGGAATCCACAATGAGCAGTTCTTC
TRBV18	TRBJ1-4	.	.	CASSDDRNEKLFF	TGTGCCAGCTCAGATGACAGGAATGAAAAACTGTTTTTT
TRBV27	TRBJ1-2	once	.	CASSFGPGEGYTF	TGTGCCAGCAGTTTCGGTCCGGGGGAGGGCTACACCTTC
TRBV30	TRBJ2-3	.	.	CAWNPGLPDTQYF	TGTGCCTGGAATCCGGGACTCCCAGATACGCAGTATTTT
TRBV7-3	TRBJ2-3	once	.	CASRSPGSGDTQYF	TGTGCCAGCAGGTCCCCCGGGTCGGGAGATACGCAGTATTTT
TRBV30	TRBJ2-7	.	.	CAWSLILDFESIHEQYF	TGTGCCTGGAGTCTAATTCTGGACTTTGAGTCTATCCACGAGCAGTACTTC
TRBV6-1	TRBJ2-1	.	.	CASSVGRVNNEQFF	TGTGCCAGCAGTGTAGGCAGGGTAAACAATGAGCAGTTCTTC
TRBV19	TRBJ1-2	.	.	CASSFRDIRQANYGYTF	TGTGCCAGTAGTTTCCGGGACATCCGCCAGGCTAACTATGGCTACACCTTC
TRBV9	TRBJ2-1	.	TRBD2	CASNGLAGASEQFF	TGTGCCAGCAACGGACTAGCGGGAGCGAGTGAGCAGTTCTTC
TRBV6-1	TRBJ2-7	once	.	CASSEWPSDF	TGTGCCAGCAGTGAATGGCCCTCAGACTTC
TRBV5-6	TRBJ2-1	.	TRBD2	CASSLVLAVSSYNEQFF	TGTGCCAGCAGCTTGGTGCTAGCGGTGAGCTCCTACAATGAGCAGTTCTTC
TRBV11-3	TRBJ1-1	.	.	CASSLNIYTEAFF	TGTGCCAGCAGCTTAAATATCTACACTGAAGCTTTCTTT